This T cell receptor (beta chain) came from a study of breast tumors, draining lymph nodes, adjacent tissues. Germline loops: CDR1 SEHNR, CDR2 FQNEAQ (reference sequence). Trimming took 6 bases from V and 4 from J; bases not matched to a gene: 4. The CDR3 consists of 13 residues. The lymph nodes were axillary draining lymph nodes from breast cancer patients. Ten or more counts support this clonotype. Antigen: not known. From the multiplex PCR reads, TCRdb called clonotypes with MiXCR, one entry per CDR3 protein. Of 150,000 to 200,000 distinct CDR3 sequences in the sample, 33% are singletons; the top ten hold roughly 4.5%. Study-wide points: Tumor repertoires ranked between lymph nodes and nontumor tissue in diversity, with V and J gene preferences. The lymph node origin of tumor T cells was framed as consistent with a hypothesis, not demonstrated. Findings are consistent with lymph node origin and intratumoral expansion of most tumor T cells. Compared with basal-like, luminal-like tumors shared significantly more repertoire with nontumor tissue.

The sequence was obtained from a female donor with breast cancer. Some clones in this sample may be carry-over from other donors' samples. The sequenced sample was axillary lymph node tissue. The chain links TRBV7-9 to TRBJ2-5, with TRBD2 matching 8 bases. The CDR3, as DNA: TGTGCCAGCAGTTCAGCGGGGGCAGAGACCCAGTACTTC. Translating it yields CASSSAGAETQYF.